This T cell receptor beta chain derives from a study of PD-1 blockade in mismatch repair-deficient tumors. Broader study findings: All three positive peptides came from frameshift mutations, yielding 150 or so blood TCRs. Tumor-resident clones, often absent from pretreatment blood, expanded after pembrolizumab and then contracted.

Notes on this clone: The antigen remains undetermined.

Time point in this sample: roughly ten-day in vitro stimulation with candidate neoantigen peptide 6. Several ELISpot-reactive neoantigen peptides each drove a roughly 10-day in vitro stimulation. A no-peptide control culture served as baseline for clone fold changes. TCRdb's table, derived via immunoSEQ multiplex PCR, lists solely in-frame clones and lacks some. Among roughly 13,000 clones listed, 70% to 90% were seen once. The clonotype comes from an adult with mismatch repair-deficient cancer. The source material was cells cultured in vitro, sampled from a patient treated with pembrolizumab.

The chain's CDR3 is CAWSVKYRTDTDTQYF. In nucleotides, the CDR3 is TGTGCCTGGAGTGTCAAGTATAGGACGGACACAGATACGCAGTATTTT. This rearrangement joins TRBV30 to TRBJ2-3; D call uncertain. This CDR3 has 16 amino acids. V lost 0 bases and J 2 bases, leaving 15 bases between the germline ends. Germline loops: CDR1 GTSNPN, CDR2 SVGIG (reference sequence).